This T cell receptor (beta chain) appears in the sequencing data of a study of blood T cell repertoires in COVID-19. The protocol was immunoSEQ multiplex PCR, while the TCRdb copy is restricted to in-frame clones and leaves out a portion. The table records about 140,000 clones, approximately 84% of them present only once. From germline, CDR1 is SNHLY and CDR2 FYNNEI. The CDR3 contains 15 residues. V trimming: 6 bases; J trimming: 2 bases; junction bases outside the gene matches: 2. The chain combines TRBV2 with TRBJ2-6, with 9 bases matching TRBD1. The source is a woman aged 60 to 75 with acute or convalescent COVID-19. Sequenced material: peripheral blood. This CDR3 reads CASRGQGTGANVLTF. CDR3 in DNA: TGTGCCAGCAGGGGACAGGGTACTGGGGCCAACGTCCTGACTTTC.